These 15 T cell receptor beta chains were sequenced from one sample in a study of blood T cell repertoires in COVID-19. Sequencing was performed with immunoSEQ multiplex PCR; in TCRdb, only in-frame clones are kept and a portion is missing. Altogether 250,000 to 350,000 clones are present, about nine tenths being singletons, with the ten largest covering 2.5% to 3.5%. The sequenced sample was peripheral blood. The receptors were gathered from a woman in her thirties with COVID-19, enrolled during active disease.

The chain combines TRBV15 with TRBJ2-2; 7 bases fit TRBD1. Per germline, CDR1 LNHNV and CDR2 YYDKDF (reference sequence). The J segment lost 6 bases and the V segment lost 5 bases, leaving 6 bases of the junction unmatched. This CDR3 spans 14 amino acids. The CDR3 sequence is CATSLITGAGELFF. The CDR3 nucleotides read TGTGCCACCAGCCTTATTACAGGGGCCGGGGAGCTGTTTTTT. The entire variable domain, with the rest obtained from reference TRBV15 and TRBJ2-2, is as follows: DAMVIQNPRYQVTQFGKPVTLSCSQTLNHNVMYWYQQKSSQAPKLLFHYYDKDFNNEADTPDNFQSRRPNTSFCFLDIRSPGLGDTAMYLCATSLITGAGELFFGEGSRLTVL.

The chain couples TRBV25-1 to TRBJ1-1; D may be TRBD1 (5 bases). CDR3 length equals 14 residues. Germline CDR1 MGHDK, CDR2 SYGVNS. Trimming removed 4 bases at V and 1 base at J, with 10 bases between. The CDR3 sequence: CASSADKENTEAFF. The CDR3 region has the DNA TGTGCCAGCAGTGCGGACAAGGAGAACACTGAAGCTTTCTTT.

The rearrangement joins TRBV6-5 to TRBJ2-2; 9 bases agree with TRBD1. The CDR3 runs to 15 residues. J lost 4 bases, V lost 0 bases, and 0 bases had no gene match. Germline CDR1 reads MNHEY; CDR2 reads SVGAGI. The CDR3 protein is CASSYSTGGTGELFF. The CDR3 DNA is TGTGCCAGCAGTTACTCGACAGGGGGCACCGGGGAGCTGTTTTTT.

The V and J genes are TRBV9 and TRBJ1-6, with D unresolved. Germline V gene data show CDR1 as SGDLS and CDR2 as YYNGEE. The CDR3 sequence is 15 residues long. Deletions cut 3 bases from V and 10 bases from J, with 17 bases between. The CDR3 nucleotides are TGTGCCAGCAGCGGAGGCACGGGAACATGGTCACCCCTCCACTTT. Residues: CASSGGTGTWSPLHF.

On this clone: Within the sample, other DNA sequences also encode this same CDR3. The J gene is TRBJ1-1, the V gene TRBV12-3 or TRBV12-4; D might be TRBD1 (6 bases). Deletions cut 5 bases from V and 1 base from J, with 8 bases between. CDR3 length equals 13 residues. The CDR3 DNA follows: TGTGCCAGCAGTCGACAGGAGAACACTGAAGCTTTCTTT. This encodes CASSRQENTEAFF.

The chain carries TRBV7-3 and TRBJ1-1; TRBD1 might be the D (6 bases). V was trimmed by 0 bases and J by 5 bases, leaving 16 bases between them. CDR3 size: 16 residues. Germline lookup yields CDR1 SGHTA and CDR2 FQGTGA. The CDR3 nucleotides read TGTGCCAGCAGCTTAACAGGTTCGGGGGGCGCGACTGAAGCTTTCTTT. It specifies CASSLTGSGGATEAFF.

This chain uses TRBV5-1 with TRBJ2-7, with D uncertain. The CDR3 runs to 14 residues. In germline, CDR1 is SGHRS, CDR2 YFSETQ. V was pared by 2 bases and J by 1 base, with 10 bases between. The CDR3 is CASSFSTDSYEQYF. The CDR3 DNA sequence: TGCGCCAGCAGCTTTTCAACAGATTCCTACGAGCAGTACTTC. The full variable domain, with the rest looked up from reference TRBV5-1 and TRBJ2-7, is KAGVTQTPRYLIKTRGQQVTLSCSPISGHRSVSWYQQTPGQGLQFLFEYFSETQRNKGNFPGRFSGRQFSNSRSEMNVSTLELGDSALYLCASSFSTDSYEQYFGPGTRLTVT.

The chain uses TRBV18 and TRBJ2-3, with a tentative D call TRBD2 (6 bases). The V end lost 3 bases, the J end lost 6 bases, and 19 bases lay between the germline ends. The CDR3 consists of 16 residues. Germline V CDR1 and CDR2: KGHSH, LQKENI. In DNA form, the CDR3 reads TGTGCCAGCTCACCCGGACCGGAGGGCCTGAGGGATACGCAGTATTTT. Translation: CASSPGPEGLRDTQYF.

V is TRBV5-1 and J is TRBJ1-2, with 8 bases fitting TRBD1. The CDR3 contains 15 residues. CDR1 SGHRS and CDR2 YFSETQ come from the germline V gene. V gave up 1 base and J gave up 5 bases; unmatched junction bases: 7. The chain's CDR3 is CASSLLTGVSYGYTF. CDR3 DNA: TGCGCCAGCAGCTTGTTGACAGGGGTATCGTATGGCTACACCTTC.

The chain has TRBV7-9 and TRBJ2-5; 8 nucleotides line up with TRBD1. The V and J ends lost 5 bases and 4 bases, in that order; junction bases with no gene match: 6. Looked up from germline, CDR1 is SEHNR and CDR2 is FQNEAQ (reference sequence). This CDR3 is built from 14 residues. CDR3 nucleotides: TGTGCCAGCAGCCCTACCGGGACAGGAGAGACCCAGTACTTC. Its protein is CASSPTGTGETQYF. Complete variable domain (other parts from reference TRBV7-9 and TRBJ2-5): DTGVSQNPRHKITKRGQNVTFRCDPISEHNRLYWYRQTLGQGPEFLTYFQNEAQLEKSRLLSDRFSAERPKGSFSTLEIQRTEQGDSAMYLCASSPTGTGETQYFGPGTRLLVL.

CDR3: CASRLDWGRREDGYTF. The CDR3 nucleotides are TGCGCCAGCAGACTGGACTGGGGGAGGAGGGAGGATGGCTACACCTTC. The chain recombines TRBV4-1 with TRBJ1-2; D might be TRBD1 (5 bases). The CDR3 extends over 16 amino acids. V was shortened by 6 bases and J by 6 bases, with 23 bases between the two germline ends. Per the germline V gene, CDR1 is MGHRA and CDR2 is YSYEKL.

V usage is TRBV5-1 and J usage is TRBJ1-6; 7 bases fit TRBD1. After removal of 4 bases from V and 14 bases from J, the junction contained 15 bases not matched to a gene. Germline assignment: CDR1 SGHRS and CDR2 YFSETQ. The CDR3 has 15 residues. The CDR3 region has the DNA TGCGCCAGCAGCCTGGGGACAGAGCGACGGGGGGCCCTCCACTTT. Encoded protein: CASSLGTERRGALHF.

This sequence joins TRBV18 and TRBJ2-5; 7 bases line up with TRBD1. The V segment lost 3 bases and the J segment 4 bases; nucleotides outside the gene matches: 2. The length of the CDR3 is 13 residues. CDR1 is KGHSH and CDR2 is LQKENI in the germline V gene. The CDR3 nucleotides are TGTGCCAGCTCACCGACAGGGCTAGAGACCCAGTACTTC. This encodes CASSPTGLETQYF.

This chain connects TRBV6-5 to TRBJ2-7, with D perhaps matching TRBD1 (5 bases). CDR1 is MNHEY, CDR2 SVGAGI, per germline. V was clipped by 6 bases and J by 1 base, with 16 bases between them. The CDR3 spans 15 residues. As DNA, the CDR3 is TGTGCCAGCAGGGCCTCGACAGTCGGATCCTACGAGCAGTACTTC. This sequence encodes CASRASTVGSYEQYF.

This clone was recorded only once. The chain has TRBV6-5 and TRBJ1-5; 11 bases are a match to TRBD1. The V gene end was trimmed by 6 bases and the J gene end by 2 bases; junction bases not matched to a gene: 3. CDR3 length: 15 residues. CDR1 is MNHEY and CDR2 is SVGAGI in the germline V gene. This CDR3 reads CASSSGQGGNQPQHF. The CDR3 DNA is TGTGCCAGCAGCTCGGGACAGGGGGGCAATCAGCCCCAGCATTTT.